This T cell receptor beta chain appears in the sequencing data of a study of vaccination effects on CD4 cells after COVID-19. For the study at large: There were a couple of convalescent patients who gave samples 16 days and one week before vaccination. Wells of 1.5 million to 2 million PBMC each were grown with 8.5 to 10 IU/ml IL-2 and about 10 ug/ml peptides. General study findings and limits: Clones arising from infection and from vaccination showed marked clonal contraction late after vaccination.

Assay used: immunoSEQ multiplex PCR; TCRdb lists only in-frame clones, some missing. The table lists 40,000 to 55,000 clones, around four fifths of them singletons. Subsequent to a culture period of 10 to 11 days, CD4+ T cells were isolated. Documented for the person is a PCR-confirmed SARS-CoV-2 infection occurring between March and December 2020. CDR3 length: 17 residues. J was trimmed by 2 bases and V by 0 bases; bases with no gene match: 8. In germline, CDR1 is GTSNPN, CDR2 SVGIG (reference sequence). Of note for this clone: The target antigen is unknown.

This clonotype originated in a human donor who had a prior SARS-CoV-2 infection. This specimen consisted of CD4+ T cells from PBMCs cultured without peptide, obtained before COVID-19 vaccination. V and J are TRBV30 and TRBJ1-4; 8 bases map to TRBD1. In DNA form, the CDR3 reads TGTGCCTGGAGTGTACCGACAGGGGCGGCGACTAATGAAAAACTGTTTTTT. Amino acid sequence: CAWSVPTGAATNEKLFF.